The next 32 T cell receptor beta chains were all read from a single sample in a study of blood T cell repertoires in COVID-19. The assay was immunoSEQ multiplex PCR, and TCRdb's table has in-frame clones only and misses some. This sample has some 11,000 clones, with about 83% found just once. The sequenced material came from peripheral blood. The receptors originated from a man aged 45-65 years with active COVID-19.

This chain uses TRBV19 with TRBJ2-3, with 12 bases lining up with TRBD2. With V trimmed by 5 bases and J by 1 base, 13 bases remained unmatched. The germline V gene has CDR1 LNHDA and CDR2 SQIVND (reference sequence). This CDR3 region has 19 residues. For the CDR3, the DNA is TGTGCCAGTAGTGTAGGTCTACTAGCGGGAGGTCTCGGCACAGATACGCAGTATTTT. Residues: CASSVGLLAGGLGTDTQYF.

The chain couples TRBV5-1 to TRBJ2-7; perhaps TRBD1 as D (5 bases). Trimming removed 1 base at V and 3 bases at J, with 11 bases between. Looked up from germline, CDR1 is SGHRS and CDR2 is YFSETQ. This CDR3 spans 14 amino acids. The CDR3 DNA sequence: TGCGCCAGCAGCTTGTCTACAGGCAACTACGAGCAGTACTTC. As protein: CASSLSTGNYEQYF.

The chain is built from TRBV12-5 and TRBJ2-1; D call uncertain. The CDR3 is made up of 12 amino acids. V lost 4 bases to trimming and J lost 7 bases, with 8 bases between them. CDR1 is LGHNT and CDR2 is FRNRAP in the germline V gene. The CDR3 sequence is CASGSDGNEQFF. CDR3 in DNA: TGTGCTAGTGGTTCCGACGGGAATGAGCAGTTCTTC.

This chain connects TRBV6-1 to TRBJ2-2; 11 bases fit TRBD2. From germline, CDR1 is MNHNS and CDR2 SASEGT. The CDR3 runs to 17 residues. J was trimmed by 4 bases and V by 4 bases; bases with no gene match: 8. The CDR3 DNA reads TGTGCCAGCAGTGCCCGGAGACTAGCGGGACCCACCGGGGAGCTGTTTTTT. Its translation is CASSARRLAGPTGELFF.

The CDR3 is CASSLSGGEYEQYF. The CDR3 DNA reads as TGTGCCAGCAGTTTATCCGGCGGGGAGTACGAGCAGTACTTC. The chain carries TRBV27 and TRBJ2-7; D is possibly TRBD2 (6 bases). This CDR3 has 14 residues. V gave up 0 bases and J gave up 4 bases, with 10 bases separating them. Germline V gene sequence: CDR1 MNHEY, CDR2 SMNVEV (reference sequence).

The chain's CDR3 is CASSMLGLAGGRETQYF. The CDR3 DNA sequence: TGTGCCAGTAGTATGCTCGGACTAGCGGGAGGACGGGAGACCCAGTACTTC. The chain uses TRBV19 and TRBJ2-5; 14 nucleotides align to TRBD2. The CDR3 length is 17 residues. The germline CDR1 and CDR2 sequences are LNHDA and SQIVND (reference sequence). V lost 3 bases, J lost 5 bases, and 8 bases stayed unmatched.

The J gene is TRBJ1-4, the V gene TRBV6-6, with D hard to call. The CDR3 runs to 11 residues. V gave up 5 bases and J gave up 11 bases, with 9 bases separating them. CDR1 is MNHNY, CDR2 SVGAGI, per germline (reference sequence). The CDR3 region is CASSLAGKLFF. The CDR3 DNA sequence: TGTGCCAGCAGTCTCGCCGGGAAACTGTTTTTT.

This rearrangement joins TRBV6-5 to TRBJ1-4, with TRBD1 matching 7 bases. Germline V gene sequence: CDR1 MNHEY, CDR2 SVGAGI. The CDR3 spans 15 residues. J lost 2 bases, V lost 4 bases, and 4 bases had no gene match. CDR3: CASSFRGGTNEKLFF. The CDR3 DNA reads TGTGCCAGCAGTTTCCGAGGGGGCACTAATGAAAAACTGTTTTTT.

J is TRBJ2-7 and V is TRBV13; weak D call: TRBD1 (5 bases). The CDR3 contains 12 residues. Deletions cut 6 bases from V and 5 bases from J, with 11 bases between. Germline CDR1 and CDR2: PRHDT and FYEKMQ (reference sequence). For the CDR3, the DNA is TGTGCCAGCAGTTTACAAGGGGACGAGCAGTACTTC. Residues: CASSLQGDEQYF.

V and J are TRBV27 and TRBJ1-1; D is unclear. V lost 7 bases to trimming and J lost 5 bases, with 5 bases between them. Germline CDR1 and CDR2: MNHEY and SMNVEV (reference sequence). The CDR3 loop spans 10 amino acids. CDR3 DNA sequence: TGTGCCAGCAAGGAGACTGAAGCTTTCTTT. This translates into CASKETEAFF.

The chain links TRBV2 to TRBJ2-7, with D perhaps TRBD2 (6 bases). V was trimmed by 3 bases and J by 3 bases, leaving 12 bases between them. CDR3 size: 14 residues. CDR1 and CDR2 from the germline V gene are SNHLY and FYNNEI. The CDR3 is CASSDAGTNYEQYF. The CDR3 coding sequence is TGTGCCAGCAGTGATGCGGGGACCAACTACGAGCAGTACTTC.

The chain combines TRBV29-1 with TRBJ2-1; TRBD2 matches 11 bases. The CDR3 consists of 15 residues. Trimming took 7 bases from V and 7 from J; bases not matched to a gene: 12. Per the germline V gene, CDR1 is SQVTM and CDR2 is ANQGSEA. The CDR3 loop reads CSGSGTSGGGNEQFF. The CDR3 nucleotides read TGCAGCGGCTCCGGGACTAGCGGAGGAGGGAATGAGCAGTTCTTC.

The CDR3 sequence: CASSEQGGNSPLHF. CDR3 nucleotides: TGTGCCAGCAGTGAACAGGGAGGTAATTCACCCCTCCACTTT. The V and J genes are TRBV25-1 and TRBJ1-6, with D tentatively TRBD1 (5 bases). Germline assignment: CDR1 MGHDK and CDR2 SYGVNS. V lost 2 bases and J lost 6, with 8 bases in between. This CDR3 is 14 amino acids long.

V usage is TRBV14 and J usage is TRBJ1-1; D might be TRBD1 (5 bases). The V end lost 6 bases, the J end lost 5 bases, and 16 bases lay between the germline ends. This CDR3 is built from 14 residues. Germline V gene data show CDR1 as SGHDN and CDR2 as FVKESK. CDR3 sequence (DNA): TGTGCCAGCAGAGGTGGAGGGCGGGGGACTGAAGCTTTCTTT. Translation gives CASRGGGRGTEAFF.

This clone has just one count. The junction differs from germline at one of its ends, possibly a read error. The chain has TRBV7-7 and TRBJ2-1, with 11 positions matching TRBD2. The CDR3 is made up of 15 amino acids. The germline V gene encodes CDR1 SSHAT and CDR2 FNYEAQ (reference sequence). The CDR3 DNA sequence: TGTGCTAGCAGCCCGGGGACTAGCGGTGACAATGAGCAGTTCTTC. This codes for CASSPGTSGDNEQFF.

The rearrangement links TRBV2 to TRBJ2-7; tentative D call: TRBD1 (6 bases). Germline V CDR1 and CDR2: SNHLY, FYNNEI. This CDR3 has 16 residues. Trimming pared 1 base from V and 0 bases from J, leaving 13 bases between. CDR3 bases: TGTGCCAGCAGTGAAGGGGGGCCAGGAAGCTCCTACGAGCAGTACTTC. Its translation: CASSEGGPGSSYEQYF.

Concerning this clone: With a much larger clone just one base away, this may be a read error. The sample has other DNA sequences that encode this CDR3 too. The gene calls are TRBV27 and TRBJ2-3; no firm D call. Germline CDR1 and CDR2: MNHEY and SMNVEV (reference sequence). Trimming shortened V by 4 bases and J by 2 bases, and 4 bases separated the two germline ends. The CDR3 runs to 12 residues. This CDR3 is CASSYNTDTQYF. In nucleotides, the CDR3 is TGTGCCAGCAGTTACAACACAGATACGCAGTATTTT.

CDR3 nucleotide sequence: TGTGCCAGCAGTTACTCTTGGAGCTCTGGGGCCAACGTCCTGACTTTC. This codes for CASSYSWSSGANVLTF. J is TRBJ2-6 and V is TRBV6-5; no reliable D call. The CDR3 extends over 16 amino acids. Per the germline V gene, CDR1 is MNHEY and CDR2 is SVGAGI. V lost 0 bases and J 0 bases, leaving 6 bases between the germline ends.

The chain recombines TRBV7-9 with TRBJ1-3; D may be TRBD1 (5 bases). V was trimmed by 1 base and J by 2 bases, leaving 6 bases between them. CDR3 length: 14 residues. Germline CDR1 SEHNR, CDR2 FQNEAQ (reference sequence). The CDR3 spells CASSLETAGNTIYF. In DNA, the CDR3 is TGTGCCAGCAGCTTAGAGACAGCTGGAAACACCATATATTTT.

This chain connects TRBV2 to TRBJ2-1; D remains unclear. Germline V gene lookup returns CDR1 SNHLY and CDR2 FYNNEI. The CDR3 has 14 amino acids. Trimming removed 8 bases from V and 5 bases from J, with 16 bases in between. As DNA, the CDR3 is TGTGCCAGCCCAACGAGGCGCGGAGACAATGAGCAGTTCTTC. Translating gives CASPTRRGDNEQFF.

This chain links TRBV27 with TRBJ2-7; 12 positions agree with TRBD1. This CDR3 spans 15 amino acids. Looked up from germline, CDR1 is MNHEY and CDR2 is SMNVEV (reference sequence). Trimming at V came to 5 bases and at J to 4 bases, leaving 6 bases not matched to a gene. The CDR3 nucleotides read TGTGCCAGCAGTCCCGGGACAGGGGGCATTTACGAGCAGTACTTC. Translation gives CASSPGTGGIYEQYF.

The CDR3, as DNA: TGTGCCAGCAGCTTTAGGGGTATATATGGCTACACCTTC. Amino acids: CASSFRGIYGYTF. V is TRBV5-6 and J is TRBJ1-2, with a tentative D call TRBD1 (5 bases). CDR3 length equals 13 residues. V was cut by 2 bases and J by 5 bases, with 10 bases left in between. Per the germline V gene, CDR1 is SGHDT and CDR2 is YYEEEE.

This chain joins TRBV19 and TRBJ2-5, with 8 bases that match TRBD2. Trimming removed 1 base from V and 4 bases from J; junction bases left unmatched: 5. This CDR3 comprises 15 residues. Per germline, CDR1 LNHDA and CDR2 SQIVND (reference sequence). CDR3 region: CASSIAGGPSETQYF. Written as DNA, the CDR3 is TGTGCCAGTAGTATAGCGGGAGGGCCTTCAGAGACCCAGTACTTC.

The genes are TRBV7-9 and TRBJ1-5; 9 bases map to TRBD1. J gave up 4 bases and V 5 bases, and 6 bases lay outside the gene matches. Germline lookup yields CDR1 SEHNR and CDR2 FQNEAQ (reference sequence). The CDR3 consists of 15 residues. The CDR3 loop is CASSRTGTGNQPQHF. For the CDR3, the DNA is TGTGCCAGCAGCCGAACCGGGACAGGGAATCAGCCCCAGCATTTT.

V gene TRBV29-1 combines with J gene TRBJ2-2; TRBD2 matches at 11 bases. Germline CDR1 and CDR2: SQVTM and ANQGSEA. J gave up 3 bases and V 1 base, and 10 bases lay outside the gene matches. The CDR3 runs 18 residues. The CDR3 protein is CSVEGRGSGRAYTGELFF. The CDR3, as DNA: TGCAGCGTTGAAGGAAGGGGTAGCGGGAGGGCCTACACCGGGGAGCTGTTTTTT.

The gene calls are TRBV19 and TRBJ2-1; 8 nucleotides agree with TRBD2. Germline values: CDR1 LNHDA, CDR2 SQIVND (reference sequence). J lost 3 bases, V lost 6 bases, and 16 bases had no gene match. This CDR3 spans 18 amino acids. Here the CDR3 DNA reads TGTGCCAGTAGCTCTGGGGTGTGGCGGGAGGAATTCTACAATGAGCAGTTCTTC. As protein: CASSSGVWREEFYNEQFF.

Written as DNA, the CDR3 is TGTGCCAGCAGTTATGGCAAATTGAACACTGAAGCTTTCTTT. Its translation is CASSYGKLNTEAFF. This chain uses TRBV6-5 with TRBJ1-1; D is uncertain. The germline CDR1 and CDR2 sequences are MNHEY and SVGAGI. Trimming pared 3 bases from V and 0 bases from J, leaving 8 bases between. The CDR3 spans 14 residues.

This chain's CDR3 is CASSRGSSEQYF. The CDR3 bases are TGTGCCAGTAGTCGAGGTTCCAGCGAGCAGTACTTC. The rearrangement uses TRBV19 and TRBJ2-7, with no clear D. Germline V gives CDR1 LNHDA, CDR2 SQIVND (reference sequence). The V end was cut by 5 bases, the J end by 6 bases, with 11 bases between. The CDR3 consists of 12 residues.

J is TRBJ1-1 and V is TRBV2, with a tentative D call TRBD1 (5 bases). V lost 4 bases and J 1 base, leaving 10 bases between the germline ends. This CDR3 has 14 amino acids. Germline-derived CDR1 and CDR2 are SNHLY and FYNNEI. The CDR3 coding sequence is TGTGCCAGCAGTGCGTGGGGCCCGAACACTGAAGCTTTCTTT. It encodes CASSAWGPNTEAFF.

The gene calls are TRBV13 and TRBJ2-1; the match to TRBD1 covers 8 bases. Germline V gene data show CDR1 as PRHDT and CDR2 as FYEKMQ (reference sequence). The CDR3 contains 15 residues. After removal of 2 bases from V and 10 bases from J, the junction contained 10 bases not matched to a gene. The CDR3 loop is CASSLFQGAGGEQFF. The CDR3 DNA follows: TGTGCCAGCAGCTTATTCCAGGGGGCCGGTGGCGAGCAGTTCTTC.

The V gene is TRBV6-4, the J gene TRBJ2-7, with no clear D. The germline V gene encodes CDR1 MRHNA and CDR2 SNTAGT. The CDR3 contains 13 residues. V was pared by 0 bases and J by 6 bases, with 9 bases between. CDR3 sequence (DNA): TGTGCCAGCAGTGACTCGGCAGGAACCGAGCAGTACTTC. As protein: CASSDSAGTEQYF.

The chain has TRBV24-1 and TRBJ2-3, with TRBD1 identical over 9 bases. This CDR3 spans 17 amino acids. Germline lookup yields CDR1 KGHDR and CDR2 SFDVKD. V gave up 2 bases and J gave up 4 bases; unmatched junction bases: 9. CDR3 region: CATSDYSRQGVPDTQYF. The CDR3 nucleotides are TGTGCCACCAGTGATTACTCCCGACAGGGGGTCCCAGATACGCAGTATTTT.